The 22 T cell receptor beta chains reported below all come from one sample, sequenced in a study of identifying expanded T cells in peripheral blood. TCRdb keeps only in-frame clones here, not all; method: immunoSEQ multiplex PCR. This table has tens of thousands of clones, approximately 86% appearing once. Material for sequencing was blood. Receptors originate from a person aged 18-70 years in good health.

The chain carries TRBV6-6 and TRBJ1-1; D possibly corresponds to TRBD1 (6 bases). This CDR3 contains 16 residues. Germline loops: CDR1 MNHNY, CDR2 SVGAGI (reference sequence). Trimming stripped 6 bases from V and 3 bases from J, with 20 bases between. The CDR3 nucleotides read TGTGCCAGCAGCCGAGGGAGGGGGGCGCGTGACACTGAAGCTTTCTTT. It specifies CASSRGRGARDTEAFF.

The CDR3 region has the DNA TGTGCCAGTAGCCGGTTCGATCAGCCCCAGCATTTT. Protein product: CASSRFDQPQHF. This rearrangement joins TRBV19 to TRBJ1-5; unclear D gene. With 6 bases removed from V and 5 bases from J, the gap between germline ends came to 8 bases. This CDR3 region has 12 residues. Germline V gives CDR1 LNHDA, CDR2 SQIVND (reference sequence).

The chain has TRBV18 and TRBJ2-7, with 8 bases that match TRBD1. Germline V lookup: CDR1 KGHSH, CDR2 LQKENI. The V and J ends lost 6 bases and 0 bases, in that order; junction bases with no gene match: 7. The CDR3 is 15 amino acids. This CDR3 reads CASSSRDRTSYEQYF. The CDR3 region has the DNA TGTGCCAGCTCCTCCCGGGACAGGACCTCCTACGAGCAGTACTTC.

The J gene is TRBJ2-1, the V gene TRBV29-1; TRBD2 aligns across 9 bases. The J segment lost 2 bases and the V segment lost 3 bases, leaving 11 bases of the junction unmatched. CDR1 and CDR2 from the germline V gene are SQVTM and ANQGSEA. The CDR3 loop spans 17 amino acids. CDR3 in DNA: TGCAGCGTTGACGGGACTAGCATTCCTAGTGCCTACAATGAGCAGTTCTTC. Residues: CSVDGTSIPSAYNEQFF.

Comments on this clone: At one end, the junction sequence differs from germline, possibly due to a read error. This sequence joins TRBV18 and TRBJ2-5; D is unresolved. The length of the CDR3 is 11 residues. In germline, CDR1 is KGHSH, CDR2 LQKENI. CDR3 in DNA: TGTGCCAGCTCAGGTGAAGAGACTCAGTACTTC. Translating gives CASSGEETQYF.

The chain joins TRBV6-1 to TRBJ1-2, with D possibly TRBD1 on 5 matching bases. In germline, CDR1 is MNHNS, CDR2 SASEGT. The V end lost 7 bases, the J end lost 3 bases, and 12 bases lay between the germline ends. There are 13 residues in the CDR3. CDR3 residues: CASIRLGDYGYTF. In nucleotides, the CDR3 is TGTGCCAGCATCCGACTGGGGGACTATGGCTACACCTTC.

The chain couples TRBV9 to TRBJ1-1; D might be TRBD1 (5 bases). The ends were cut back, 1 base at V and 1 base at J, with 11 bases in the middle. Germline CDR1 reads SGDLS; CDR2 reads YYNGEE. The CDR3 is made up of 15 amino acids. CDR3 sequence reads: CASSVRQGGNTEAFF. In nucleotides, the CDR3 is TGTGCCAGCAGCGTAAGGCAGGGAGGGAACACTGAAGCTTTCTTT.

This clone was seen only once. This sequence joins TRBV28 and TRBJ2-2; D might be TRBD1 (5 bases). CDR1 and CDR2 from the germline V gene are MDHEN and SYDVKM. The CDR3 has 13 residues. Trimming pared 9 bases from V and 0 bases from J, leaving 8 bases between. Written as DNA, the CDR3 is TGTGCCAGTCGGACACCGAACACCGGGGAGCTGTTTTTT. This translates into CASRTPNTGELFF. Full variable domain (rest looked up from reference TRBV28 and TRBJ2-2): DVKVTQSSRYLVKRTGEKVFLECVQDMDHENMFWYRQDPGLGLRLIYFSYDVKMKEKGDIPEGYSVSREKKERFSLILESASTNQTSMYLCASRTPNTGELFFGEGSRLTVL.

This clone was observed once. The chain couples TRBV9 to TRBJ2-1; maybe TRBD1 (5 bases). Looked up from germline, CDR1 is SGDLS and CDR2 is YYNGEE. V lost 4 bases and J lost 15, with 17 bases in between. The CDR3 runs 12 residues. CDR3 amino acids: CASSFNRPPLFF. The CDR3 nucleotides are TGTGCCAGCAGCTTTAACAGGCCGCCGTTGTTCTTC.

This clone was seen more than once but under ten times. This chain uses TRBV25-1 with TRBJ1-2, with 9 bases aligning to TRBD1. The germline gives CDR1 MGHDK, CDR2 SYGVNS. The CDR3 spans 13 residues. With V trimmed by 5 bases and J by 6 bases, 4 bases remained unmatched. CDR3 sequence: CASSRDRANGYTF. CDR3 sequence (DNA): TGTGCCAGCAGTCGGGACAGGGCCAATGGCTACACCTTC.

In this sample, this clone turned up once. This chain links TRBV2 with TRBJ1-1; weak D call: TRBD1 (6 bases). With 1 base removed from V and 1 base from J, the gap between germline ends came to 7 bases. Germline-derived CDR1 and CDR2 are SNHLY and FYNNEI. The CDR3 totals 14 residues. The CDR3 reads CASSEETGNTEAFF. The CDR3 DNA reads TGTGCCAGCAGTGAAGAGACAGGGAACACTGAAGCTTTCTTT.

The chain links TRBV6-5 to TRBJ1-1, with D possibly TRBD1 on 6 matching bases. V was clipped by 6 bases and J by 4 bases, with 12 bases between them. CDR3 size: 13 residues. The germline V gene has CDR1 MNHEY and CDR2 SVGAGI. CDR3 region: CASRPNRVTEAFF. In nucleotides, the CDR3 is TGTGCCAGCAGACCGAACAGGGTCACTGAAGCTTTCTTT.

The genes are TRBV29-1 and TRBJ1-6; D possibly corresponds to TRBD1 (5 bases). The CDR3 has 13 amino acids. Germline assignment: CDR1 SQVTM and CDR2 ANQGSEA. The V gene lost 6 bases and the J gene lost 6 bases, with 12 bases spanning the gap. The CDR3 region is CSVGDQANSPLHF. The CDR3 region has the DNA TGCAGCGTGGGGGATCAGGCTAATTCACCCCTCCACTTT. The complete variable domain, with remaining parts taken from reference TRBV29-1 and TRBJ1-6, reads SAVISQKPSRDICQRGTSLTIQCQVDSQVTMMFWYRQQPGQSLTLIATANQGSEATYESGFVIDKFPISRPNLTFSTLTVSNMSPEDSSIYLCSVGDQANSPLHFGNGTRLTVT.

This chain links TRBV7-2 with TRBJ2-3, with TRBD2 matching 8 bases. The CDR3 sequence is 15 residues long. J gave up 4 bases and V 5 bases, and 8 bases lay outside the gene matches. Germline V gene lookup returns CDR1 SGHTA and CDR2 FQGNSA. CDR3 region: CASSPTSVSADTQYF. CDR3 DNA: TGTGCCAGCAGCCCGACTAGCGTATCCGCAGATACGCAGTATTTT. Full variable domain (remainder filled in from reference TRBV7-2 and TRBJ2-3): GAGVSQSPSNKVTEKGKDVELRCDPISGHTALYWYRQSLGQGLEFLIYFQGNSAPDKSGLPSDRFSAERTGGSVSTLTIQRTQQEDSAVYLCASSPTSVSADTQYFGPGTRLTVL.

In its sample, this clone was seen a few times. The rearrangement uses TRBV10-2 and TRBJ1-5; TRBD1 might be the D (5 bases). The length of the CDR3 is 14 residues. V gave up 7 bases and J gave up 9 bases, with 19 bases separating them. Per the germline V gene, CDR1 is WSHSY and CDR2 is SAAADI. The CDR3 DNA follows: TGCGCCAGCACAACAGGACCTACGCAAGGGCCCCAGCATTTT. The encoded protein is CASTTGPTQGPQHF.

V and J are TRBV30 and TRBJ1-1; 7 bases are shared with TRBD1. The CDR3 loop spans 13 amino acids. Looked up from germline, CDR1 is GTSNPN and CDR2 is SVGIG (reference sequence). V shed 8 bases and J 1 base; nucleotides not matched to a gene: 7. The CDR3 loop is CAQNRGENTEAFF. The CDR3 nucleotides read TGTGCCCAAAACAGGGGAGAGAACACTGAAGCTTTCTTT. Supplemented by reference TRBV30 and TRBJ1-1, the full variable domain reads SQTIHQWPATLVQPVGSPLSLECTVEGTSNPNLYWYRQAAGRGLQLLFYSVGIGQISSEVPQNLSASRPQDRQFILSSKKLLLSDSGFYLCAQNRGENTEAFFGQGTRLTVV.

This chain joins TRBV12-5 and TRBJ1-2; TRBD1 agrees at 12 bases. The V gene's germline CDR1 is LGHNT and CDR2 FRNRAP. The CDR3 runs to 21 residues. The J segment lost 8 bases and the V segment lost 0 bases, leaving 22 bases of the junction unmatched. CDR3 bases: TGTGCTAGTGGTTTGGTACGTTCTTTCGAGGGACAGGGGGCCGTACTACGGGGCTACACCTTC. Translating gives CASGLVRSFEGQGAVLRGYTF.

This clone has a single count. The chain has TRBV10-2 and TRBJ1-1; D uncertain. Trimming took off 3 bases at V and 8 bases at J, with 13 bases between the two ends. CDR1 is WSHSY, CDR2 SAAADI, per germline. There are 13 residues in the CDR3. This CDR3 is CASSEARVVEAFF. The CDR3 DNA follows: TGCGCCAGCAGTGAAGCACGGGTTGTGGAAGCTTTCTTT.

V gene TRBV4-1 combines with J gene TRBJ1-2, with 8 bases fitting TRBD1. This CDR3 is built from 16 residues. CDR1 is MGHRA, CDR2 YSYEKL, per germline. The J segment lost 4 bases and the V segment lost 2 bases, leaving 9 bases of the junction unmatched. The CDR3 sequence is CASSQRLDRGGYGYTF. The CDR3, as DNA: TGCGCCAGCAGCCAACGGCTTGACAGGGGAGGCTATGGCTACACCTTC.

The chain recombines TRBV2 with TRBJ2-6; TRBD1 matches 9 bases. V shed 10 bases and J 2 bases; nucleotides not matched to a gene: 6. The length of the CDR3 is 15 residues. The germline V gene has CDR1 SNHLY and CDR2 FYNNEI. This CDR3 is CATPRDRAGANVLTF. CDR3 bases: TGTGCCACGCCCCGGGACAGGGCTGGGGCCAACGTCCTGACTTTC.

The rearrangement joins TRBV9 to TRBJ2-5, with 8 bases identical to TRBD2. Germline loops: CDR1 SGDLS, CDR2 YYNGEE. After removal of 0 bases from V and 5 bases from J, the junction contained 9 bases not matched to a gene. The CDR3 extends over 16 amino acids. The CDR3 DNA sequence: TGTGCCAGCAGCGTAGCCCCCGGGGGGGCCAGGGAGACCCAGTACTTC. This codes for CASSVAPGGARETQYF.

This chain links TRBV5-1 with TRBJ2-1; D perhaps matches TRBD2 (5 bases). The CDR3 is made up of 15 amino acids. Germline V gene data show CDR1 as SGHRS and CDR2 as YFSETQ. With 2 bases removed from V and 2 bases from J, the gap between germline ends came to 11 bases. CDR3 amino acids: CASSFTGEPYNEQFF. In DNA, the CDR3 is TGCGCCAGCAGCTTCACTGGGGAGCCCTACAATGAGCAGTTCTTC.